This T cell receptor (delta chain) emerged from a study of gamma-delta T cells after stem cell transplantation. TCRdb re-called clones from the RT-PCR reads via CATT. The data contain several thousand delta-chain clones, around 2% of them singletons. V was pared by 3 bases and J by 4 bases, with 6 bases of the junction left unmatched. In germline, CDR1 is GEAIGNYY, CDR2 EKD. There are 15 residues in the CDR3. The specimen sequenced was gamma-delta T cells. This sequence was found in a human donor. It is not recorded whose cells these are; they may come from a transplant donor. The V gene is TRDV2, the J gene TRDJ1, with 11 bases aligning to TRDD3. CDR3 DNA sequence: TGTGCCTGTGACCGACTGGGGGATAAGGGCGATAAACTCATCTTT. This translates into CACDRLGDKGDKLIF.